The 10 T cell receptor beta chains given below trace back to one sample, sequenced in a study of neurological immune-mediated disorders (dated by TCRdb to between 2018 and 2021). Receptors were amplified or captured by 5' RACE. The reads were generated on an Illumina HiSeq 2500. TCRdb ran its own pipeline on the public reads, namely fastp trimming at Q25 and MiXCR clone calling, and kept in-frame beta chains. Records with the same CDR3 protein are collapsed into one entry carrying the most frequent genes and DNA. Here the sample has 30,000 to 40,000 distinct CDR3 sequences; 3.8% occur a single time. The ten largest clones represent approximately 2.2% of the sample. Sequencing was done on a sample of PBMCs. The receptors originated from a man aged 25 to 45 with multiple sclerosis.

In its sample, this clonotype is medium-sized (0.01 to 0.1%). The genes are TRBV5-1 and TRBJ1-1; D gene unclear. The CDR3 has 14 amino acids. Germline CDR1 SGHRS, CDR2 YFSETQ. The V end lost 4 bases, the J end lost 1 base, and 11 bases lay between the germline ends. The CDR3 DNA reads TGCGCCAGCAGCCCGGGCCCCCGGAACACTGAAGCTTTCTTT. Translated: CASSPGPRNTEAFF.

There are a few counts of this clonotype. The chain carries TRBV7-9 and TRBJ2-1; tentatively, D is TRBD1 (5 bases). The V gene's germline CDR1 is SEHNR and CDR2 FQNEAQ (reference sequence). The CDR3 runs to 16 residues. The ends were cut back, 5 bases at V and 3 bases at J, with 17 bases in the middle. The CDR3 sequence: CASSKSSTEYYNEQFF. For the CDR3, the DNA is TGTGCCAGCAGCAAATCCTCGACAGAATACTACAATGAGCAGTTCTTC.

A remark on this clonotype: The junction differs from germline at one of its ends, possibly a read error. V is TRBV5-1 and J is TRBJ1-6; 8 positions agree with TRBD1. Germline V gene sequence: CDR1 SGHRS, CDR2 YFSETQ. The CDR3 is 14 residues long. Here the CDR3 DNA reads TGCGCCAGCAGATTGGACAGGGAAGATTCACCCCTCAACTTT. This gives the protein CASRLDREDSPLNF.

This clonotype was found many times. This chain uses TRBV15 with TRBJ2-5, with a tentative D call TRBD2 (6 bases). This CDR3 comprises 16 residues. Germline V gene sequence: CDR1 LNHNV, CDR2 YYDKDF (reference sequence). V lost 0 bases, J lost 1 base, and 12 bases lay in between. CDR3 bases: TGTGCCACCAGCAGAGATCGAGGCGGGACCCAAGAGACCCAGTACTTC. Protein: CATSRDRGGTQETQYF. Using reference TRBV15 and TRBJ2-5 for the parts outside the CDR3, the full variable domain is DAMVIQNPRYQVTQFGKPVTLSCSQTLNHNVMYWYQQKSSQAPKLLFHYYDKDFNNEADTPDNFQSRRPNTSFCFLDIRSPGLGDTAMYLCATSRDRGGTQETQYFGPGTRLLVL.

This clonotype is medium-sized (0.01 to 0.1%) by share. The rearrangement links TRBV20-1 to TRBJ2-1, with 10 bases that match TRBD2. Losses at the gene ends were 5 bases for V and 4 bases for J; bases not matched to a gene: 5. There are 14 residues in the CDR3. The germline gives CDR1 DFQATT, CDR2 SNEGSKA (reference sequence). Written as DNA, the CDR3 is TGCAGTGCTCGGACTAGCGGAGATTACAATGAGCAGTTCTTC. As protein: CSARTSGDYNEQFF.

The genes are TRBV5-6 and TRBJ1-4; D is unclear. CDR1 is SGHDT and CDR2 is YYEEEE in the germline V gene. Trimming cost V 4 bases and J 10 bases, with 17 bases left between them. CDR3 size: 14 residues. The CDR3 is CASSSPLGSRKLFF. For the CDR3, the DNA is TGTGCCAGCAGCAGCCCCCTTGGTTCTCGAAAACTGTTTTTT.

The sample holds a few counts of this clonotype. The chain combines TRBV12-3 or TRBV12-4 with TRBJ1-4; D may be TRBD1 (5 bases). Between the trimmed V and J ends, which lost 6 bases and 11 bases, there was a span of 19 bases. The CDR3 has 14 amino acids. The CDR3 reads CASRPDGTKGKLFF. As DNA, the CDR3 is TGTGCCAGCAGACCAGACGGAACAAAGGGGAAACTGTTTTTT.

About this clonotype itself: A much larger clone is a single base away; this may be a read error. This chain connects TRBV10-1 to TRBJ1-3; D is unclear. The germline V gene encodes CDR1 WNHNN and CDR2 SYGVQD (reference sequence). This CDR3 contains 13 residues. The CDR3 nucleotides are TGCGCCAGCAGTTCCACGACTGGAAAAACCATATATTTT. It codes for CASSSTTGKTIYF.

This clonotype was observed at least ten times. V usage is TRBV27 and J usage is TRBJ2-1; maybe TRBD1 (6 bases). V was pared by 4 bases and J by 7 bases, with 11 bases between. Germline V lookup: CDR1 MNHEY, CDR2 SMNVEV (reference sequence). The CDR3 is 13 residues long. In DNA form, the CDR3 reads TGTGCCAGCAGTTGGACAGCAACGAATGAGCAGTTCTTC. Translating gives CASSWTATNEQFF.

As for this clonotype: Being one base from a much bigger clone, this may be a read error. The J gene is TRBJ2-5, the V gene TRBV7-9; D not certain. V was pared by 1 base and J by 4 bases, with 10 bases between. This CDR3 is 14 amino acids long. The germline gives CDR1 SEHNR, CDR2 FQNEAQ (reference sequence). CDR3 nucleotides: TGTGCCAGCAGCTTAGACATCTCCCTAGAGACCCAGTACTTC. Its protein product is CASSLDISLETQYF.